A single sample gave rise to the 19 T cell receptor beta chains below, sequenced in a study of cytomegalovirus exposure and HLA in healthy donors. The PCR used 60 Vbeta and 13 Jbeta primers. Produced via immunoSEQ multiplex PCR; TCRdb's table is partial and in-frame only. The sample lists roughly 200,000 clones; 80% were seen once. The sequenced sample consisted of PBMCs. The receptors shown here come from a man aged 35 to 55 in good health and CMV-seronegative.

V usage is TRBV10-1 and J usage is TRBJ2-1; D gene uncertain. CDR1 WNHNN and CDR2 SYGVQD come from the germline V gene (reference sequence). The CDR3 covers 14 residues. Between the trimmed V and J ends, which lost 0 bases and 3 bases, there was a span of 6 bases. The CDR3 protein is CASSESAGYNEQFF. As DNA, the CDR3 is TGCGCCAGCAGTGAGTCGGCAGGCTACAATGAGCAGTTCTTC.

V gene TRBV10-3 combines with J gene TRBJ1-2; TRBD1 matches at 8 bases. CDR3 length equals 14 residues. Unmatched junction bases numbered 16, after V lost 6 bases and J lost 13 bases. Germline V gives CDR1 ENHRY, CDR2 SYGVKD. CDR3: CAISTDRAPEVRTF. DNA of the CDR3: TGTGCCATCAGCACGGACAGGGCCCCTGAGGTTCGCACCTTC.

The chain joins TRBV30 to TRBJ1-6, with a weak D call TRBD1 (5 bases). This CDR3 region has 14 residues. Germline V CDR1 and CDR2: GTSNPN, SVGIG (reference sequence). The V end was cut by 1 base, the J end by 8 bases, with 12 bases between. The CDR3 DNA follows: TGTGCCTGGAGTGGGGGGGGAGTCTATTCACCCCTCCACTTT. Translating it yields CAWSGGGVYSPLHF.

The chain uses TRBV9 and TRBJ2-7; 8 bases map to TRBD1. This CDR3 contains 14 residues. The V gene's germline CDR1 is SGDLS and CDR2 YYNGEE. Germline trimming cut 2 bases from V and 2 bases from J; bases unmatched to any gene: 3. The CDR3 coding sequence is TGTGCCAGCAGCGTCCGGGACAGGCCCTACGAGCAGTACTTC. It yields the protein CASSVRDRPYEQYF.

The J gene is TRBJ1-6, the V gene TRBV11-2, with a tentative D call TRBD1 (5 bases). The germline CDR1 and CDR2 sequences are SGHAT and FQNNGV. CDR3 size: 14 residues. V lost 6 bases and J lost 7, with 13 bases in between. The CDR3 protein is CASRSGLTNSPLHF. The CDR3 coding sequence is TGTGCCAGCAGGTCAGGGCTTACGAATTCACCCCTCCACTTT.

The chain is built from TRBV27 and TRBJ2-1, with D uncertain. CDR3 length: 11 residues. The germline V gene encodes CDR1 MNHEY and CDR2 SMNVEV (reference sequence). V lost 3 bases to trimming and J lost 8 bases, with 5 bases between them. The CDR3 loop is CASSFRDEQFF. DNA of the CDR3: TGTGCCAGCAGTTTTAGAGATGAGCAGTTCTTC.

This rearrangement joins TRBV7-8 to TRBJ1-3; D remains unclear. Germline V gene lookup returns CDR1 SGHVS and CDR2 FQNEAQ. Trimming shortened V by 2 bases and J by 2 bases, and 10 bases separated the two germline ends. This CDR3 has 15 amino acids. The CDR3 nucleotides read TGTGCCAGCAGCTTAAACATGGGAGCTGGAAACACCATATATTTT. It codes for CASSLNMGAGNTIYF.

V gene TRBV7-8 combines with J gene TRBJ2-7; TRBD2 aligns across 9 bases. Germline V gene lookup returns CDR1 SGHVS and CDR2 FQNEAQ. The CDR3 runs to 16 residues. V lost 5 bases and J lost 5; bases outside the gene matches: 13. CDR3 coding DNA: TGTGCCAGCAGCCAGCCCGTGGTAGCGGGAGCCCACGAGCAGTACTTC. This translates into CASSQPVVAGAHEQYF.

The V and J genes are TRBV7-6 and TRBJ1-2; the D is unclear. This CDR3 contains 15 residues. Trimming stripped 5 bases from V and 5 bases from J, with 18 bases between. Germline V CDR1 and CDR2: SGHVS, FNYEAQ. The chain's CDR3 is CASSLDPGSGYGYTF. The CDR3 nucleotides read TGTGCCAGCAGCCTGGACCCGGGGAGTGGGTATGGCTACACCTTC. The full variable domain, completed using reference TRBV7-6 and TRBJ1-2, is GAGVSQSPRYKVTKRGQDVALRCDPISGHVSLYWYRQALGQGPEFLTYFNYEAQQDKSGLPNDRFSAERPEGSISTLTIQRTEQRDSAMYRCASSLDPGSGYGYTFGSGTRLTVV.

The chain employs TRBV2 and TRBJ1-6; D unclear. The CDR3 sequence is 13 residues long. The ends were cut back, 4 bases at V and 7 bases at J, with 8 bases in the middle. In germline, CDR1 is SNHLY, CDR2 FYNNEI. Here the CDR3 reads CASSVLENSPLHF. CDR3 DNA: TGTGCCAGCAGTGTGTTGGAGAATTCACCCCTCCACTTT.

J is TRBJ1-6 and V is TRBV27; TRBD1 is a possible D gene (6 bases). This CDR3 comprises 13 residues. Germline V lookup: CDR1 MNHEY, CDR2 SMNVEV (reference sequence). V lost 3 bases and J 10 bases, leaving 10 bases between the germline ends. The CDR3 sequence: CASSLQGTSPLHF. The CDR3 DNA is TGTGCCAGCAGTTTGCAGGGGACCTCACCCCTCCACTTT.

This chain connects TRBV9 to TRBJ2-7; TRBD1 matches at 9 bases. The junction had 12 bases not matched to a gene; V was cut back by 0 bases and J by 5 bases. Germline V lookup: CDR1 SGDLS, CDR2 YYNGEE. The CDR3 totals 17 residues. CDR3 nucleotide sequence: TGTGCCAGCAGCGTAGCGCGGGACAGGGTGCGAGGGGACGAGCAGTACTTC. Translation: CASSVARDRVRGDEQYF.

The chain combines TRBV27 with TRBJ1-6, with unresolved D. This CDR3 region has 15 residues. CDR1 and CDR2 (germline): MNHEY, SMNVEV (reference sequence). V shed 3 bases and J shed 9 bases, with 15 bases lying between them. The CDR3 sequence is CASSFAQSGSSPLHF. The CDR3 DNA follows: TGTGCCAGCAGTTTCGCACAGTCCGGTAGTTCACCCCTCCACTTT.

CDR3 nucleotide sequence: TGTGCCAGCAAGACAGGGGGCCTCGGTAACACTGAAGCTTTCTTT. Translation gives CASKTGGLGNTEAFF. This sequence joins TRBV21-1 and TRBJ1-1; TRBD1 is the table's D call, not checked against the DNA. TRBV21-1 is classified as a pseudogene. This CDR3 contains 15 residues.

The chain is built from TRBV5-1 and TRBJ1-6, with D perhaps matching TRBD1 (6 bases). The V gene lost 2 bases and the J gene lost 6 bases, with 9 bases spanning the gap. Germline CDR1 and CDR2: SGHRS and YFSETQ. This CDR3 spans 14 amino acids. The CDR3 spells CASSLQGGNSPLHF. For the CDR3, the DNA is TGCGCCAGCAGCTTACAGGGTGGTAATTCACCCCTCCACTTT.

This clone was observed a few times. This chain links TRBV5-1 with TRBJ2-1; 10 nucleotides match TRBD2. Trimming removed 0 bases from V and 13 bases from J; junction bases left unmatched: 4. Looked up from germline, CDR1 is SGHRS and CDR2 is YFSETQ. There are 13 residues in the CDR3. CDR3 nucleotides: TGCGCCAGCAGCTTGGATGGGACTAGCGATCAGTTCTTC. This sequence encodes CASSLDGTSDQFF.

The chain links TRBV29-1 to TRBJ2-7; D perhaps matches TRBD2 (5 bases). The CDR3 is 12 residues long. Germline V gene sequence: CDR1 SQVTM, CDR2 ANQGSEA. The V gene lost 6 bases and the J gene lost 2 bases, with 11 bases spanning the gap. The CDR3 sequence: CSVGRGTYEQYF. The CDR3 DNA reads as TGCAGCGTCGGCCGAGGGACCTACGAGCAGTACTTC.

The rearrangement joins TRBV7-9 to TRBJ1-4; 10 bases fit TRBD1. CDR1 SEHNR and CDR2 FQNEAQ come from the germline V gene (reference sequence). The junction had 8 bases not matched to a gene; V was cut back by 5 bases and J by 8 bases. The CDR3 sequence is 15 residues long. CDR3 DNA sequence: TGTGCCAGCAGCCGCCCGGACAGGGGGAGCGAAAAACTGTTTTTT. Its translation: CASSRPDRGSEKLFF.

The chain couples TRBV6-5 to TRBJ2-3, with D possibly being TRBD1 (5 bases). This CDR3 is built from 15 residues. V gave up 5 bases and J gave up 2 bases, with 14 bases separating them. Germline lookup yields CDR1 MNHEY and CDR2 SVGAGI. CDR3 amino acids: CASSQGSLDTDTQYF. In DNA, the CDR3 is TGTGCCAGCAGTCAGGGTTCCCTAGACACAGATACGCAGTATTTT.